The T cell receptor (beta chain) under discussion was sequenced for a study of OX40 agonist ivuxolimab in advanced cancers. For the study at large: Across the patients, intravenous ivuxolimab was delivered every 2 weeks at 0.01 to 10 mg/kg.

The table came from immunoSEQ multiplex PCR; TCRdb's copy has only in-frame clones and leaves some out. This table holds tens of thousands of clones, 88% found once. The study's findings and limits: More expanded clones were found, on average, in CD8+ than in CD4+ T cells. At 0.1 to 3.0 mg/kg and by week 6, CD4+ and CD8+ T cells in the blood had expanded clonally.

V lost 1 base, J lost 9 bases, and 3 bases stayed unmatched. The CDR3 length is 13 residues. CDR1 is LGHNA and CDR2 is YSLEER in the germline V gene. As regards this clone: What it binds is unknown.

Specimen: CD4+ or CD8+ T cells sorted from blood, collected in a trial of the OX40 agonist ivuxolimab. The receptor was isolated from an adult with an advanced solid tumor such as melanoma, head and neck, liver or kidney cancer. This chain links TRBV4-3 with TRBJ2-1; 7 bases align to TRBD2. CDR3 region: CASSQGWGGEQFF. The CDR3 DNA reads TGCGCCAGCAGCCAAGGTTGGGGGGGTGAGCAGTTCTTC.